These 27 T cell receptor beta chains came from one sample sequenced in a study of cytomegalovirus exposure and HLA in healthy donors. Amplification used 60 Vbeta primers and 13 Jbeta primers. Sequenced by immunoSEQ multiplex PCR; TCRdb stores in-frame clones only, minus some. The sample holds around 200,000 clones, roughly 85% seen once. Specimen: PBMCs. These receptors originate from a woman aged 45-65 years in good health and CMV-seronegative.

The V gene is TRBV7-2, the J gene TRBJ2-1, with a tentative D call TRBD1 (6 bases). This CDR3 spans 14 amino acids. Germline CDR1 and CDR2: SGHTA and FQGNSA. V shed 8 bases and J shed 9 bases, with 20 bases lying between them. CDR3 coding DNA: TGTGCCAGCCGCCACGACAGGAGGCACCGTGAGCAGTTCTTC. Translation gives CASRHDRRHREQFF.

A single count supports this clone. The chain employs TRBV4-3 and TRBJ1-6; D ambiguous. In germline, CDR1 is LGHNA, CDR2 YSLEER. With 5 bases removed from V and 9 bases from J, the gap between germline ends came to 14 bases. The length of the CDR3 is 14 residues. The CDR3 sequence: CASSTSLGVSPLHF. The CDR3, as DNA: TGCGCCAGCAGCACCAGCTTGGGCGTTTCACCCCTCCACTTT.

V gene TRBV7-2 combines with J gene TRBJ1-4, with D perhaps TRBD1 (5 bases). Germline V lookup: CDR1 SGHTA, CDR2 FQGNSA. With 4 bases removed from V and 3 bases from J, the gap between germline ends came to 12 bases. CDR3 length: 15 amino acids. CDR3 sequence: CASSYQTAPNEKLFF. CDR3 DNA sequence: TGTGCCAGCAGCTACCAGACAGCCCCTAATGAAAAACTGTTTTTT.

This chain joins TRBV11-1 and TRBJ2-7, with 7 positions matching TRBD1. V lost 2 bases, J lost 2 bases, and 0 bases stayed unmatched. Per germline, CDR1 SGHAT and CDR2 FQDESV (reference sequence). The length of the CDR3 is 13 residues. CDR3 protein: CASSLQGAYEQYF. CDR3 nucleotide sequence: TGTGCCAGCAGCTTACAGGGGGCCTACGAGCAGTACTTC.

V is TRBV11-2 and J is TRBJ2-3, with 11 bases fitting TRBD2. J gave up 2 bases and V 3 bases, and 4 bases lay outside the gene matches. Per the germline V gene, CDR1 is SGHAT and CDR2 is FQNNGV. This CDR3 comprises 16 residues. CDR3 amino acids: CASSLGLAATTDTQYF. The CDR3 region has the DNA TGTGCCAGCAGCTTGGGACTAGCGGCTACCACAGATACGCAGTATTTT. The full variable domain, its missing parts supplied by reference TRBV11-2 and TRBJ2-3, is EAGVAQSPRYKIIEKRQSVAFWCNPISGHATLYWYQQILGQGPKLLIQFQNNGVVDDSQLPKDRFSAERLKGVDSTLKIQPAKLEDSAVYLCASSLGLAATTDTQYFGPGTRLTVL.

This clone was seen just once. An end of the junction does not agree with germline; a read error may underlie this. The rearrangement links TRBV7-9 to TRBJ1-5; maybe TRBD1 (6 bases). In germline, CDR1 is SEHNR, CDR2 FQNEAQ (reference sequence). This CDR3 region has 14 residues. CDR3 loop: CSSSLDRYDQPQHF. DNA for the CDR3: TGTTCCAGCAGCTTAGACAGGTATGATCAGCCCCAGCATTTT.

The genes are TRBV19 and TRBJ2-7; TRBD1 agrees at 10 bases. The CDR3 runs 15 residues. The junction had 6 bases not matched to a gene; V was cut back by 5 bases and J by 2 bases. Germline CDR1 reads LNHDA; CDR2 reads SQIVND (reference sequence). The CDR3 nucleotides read TGTGCCAGTAGTCCCGGACAGGGGGGAACCTACGAGCAGTACTTC. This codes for CASSPGQGGTYEQYF.

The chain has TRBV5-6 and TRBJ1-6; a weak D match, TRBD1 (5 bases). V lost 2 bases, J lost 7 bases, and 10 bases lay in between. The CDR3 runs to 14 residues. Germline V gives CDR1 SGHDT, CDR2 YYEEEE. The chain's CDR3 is CASSFVGGNSPLHF. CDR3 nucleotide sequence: TGTGCCAGCAGCTTCGTTGGGGGGAATTCACCCCTCCACTTT. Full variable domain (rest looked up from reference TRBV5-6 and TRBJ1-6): DAGVTQSPTHLIKTRGQQVTLRCSPKSGHDTVSWYQQALGQGPQFIFQYYEEEERQRGNFPDRFSGHQFPNYSSELNVNALLLGDSALYLCASSFVGGNSPLHFGNGTRLTVT.

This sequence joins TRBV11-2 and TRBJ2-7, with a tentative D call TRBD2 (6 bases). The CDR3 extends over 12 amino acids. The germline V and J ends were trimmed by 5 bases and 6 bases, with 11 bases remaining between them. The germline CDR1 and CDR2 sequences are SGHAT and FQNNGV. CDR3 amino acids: CASSPGVGEQYF. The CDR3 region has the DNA TGTGCCAGCAGCCCGGGAGTTGGCGAGCAGTACTTC.

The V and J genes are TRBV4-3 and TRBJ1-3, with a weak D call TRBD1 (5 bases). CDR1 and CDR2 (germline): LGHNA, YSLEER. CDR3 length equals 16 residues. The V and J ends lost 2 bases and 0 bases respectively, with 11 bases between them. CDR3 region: CASSQTSGDSGNTIYF. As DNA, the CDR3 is TGCGCCAGCAGCCAAACTTCGGGGGACTCTGGAAACACCATATATTTT.

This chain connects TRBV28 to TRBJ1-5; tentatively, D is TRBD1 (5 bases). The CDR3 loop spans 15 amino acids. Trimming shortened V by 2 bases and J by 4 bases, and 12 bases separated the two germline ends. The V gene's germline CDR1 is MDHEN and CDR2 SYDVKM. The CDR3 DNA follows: TGTGCCAGCAGTTTAATGGGGGGAGGTAATCAGCCCCAGCATTTT. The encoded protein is CASSLMGGGNQPQHF.

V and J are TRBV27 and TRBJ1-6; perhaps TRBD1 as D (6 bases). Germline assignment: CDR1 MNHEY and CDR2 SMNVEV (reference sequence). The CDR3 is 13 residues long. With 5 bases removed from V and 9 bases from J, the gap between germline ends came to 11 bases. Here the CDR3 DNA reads TGTGCCAGCAGTCTACAGGGTTCTTCACCCCTCCACTTT. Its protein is CASSLQGSSPLHF.

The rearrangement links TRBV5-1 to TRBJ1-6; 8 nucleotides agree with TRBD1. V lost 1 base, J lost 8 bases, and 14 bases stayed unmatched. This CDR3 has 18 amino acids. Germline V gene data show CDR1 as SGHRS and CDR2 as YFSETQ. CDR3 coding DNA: TGCGCCAGCAGCTTGACCCAATCCGGGACAGGTGGAGATTCACCCCTCCACTTT. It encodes CASSLTQSGTGGDSPLHF.

CDR3 amino acids: CASSSDRGSYNEQFF. CDR3 DNA sequence: TGTGCCAGCAGCTCGGACAGGGGATCCTACAATGAGCAGTTCTTC. J is TRBJ2-1 and V is TRBV6-5; TRBD1 agrees at 9 bases. Looked up from germline, CDR1 is MNHEY and CDR2 is SVGAGI. The CDR3 spans 15 residues. V was clipped by 6 bases and J by 1 base; unmatched bases: 4.

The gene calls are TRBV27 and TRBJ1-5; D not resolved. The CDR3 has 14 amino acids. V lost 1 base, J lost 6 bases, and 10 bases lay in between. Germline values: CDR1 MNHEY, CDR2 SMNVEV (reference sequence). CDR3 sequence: CASSLYWFGQPQHF. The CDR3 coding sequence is TGTGCCAGCAGTTTATACTGGTTTGGTCAGCCCCAGCATTTT.

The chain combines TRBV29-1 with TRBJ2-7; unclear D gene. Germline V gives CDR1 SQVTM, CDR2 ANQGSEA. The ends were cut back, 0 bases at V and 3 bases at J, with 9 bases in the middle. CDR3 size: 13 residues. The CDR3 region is CSVEDPLNYEQYF. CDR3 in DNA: TGCAGCGTTGAAGATCCGCTAAACTACGAGCAGTACTTC.

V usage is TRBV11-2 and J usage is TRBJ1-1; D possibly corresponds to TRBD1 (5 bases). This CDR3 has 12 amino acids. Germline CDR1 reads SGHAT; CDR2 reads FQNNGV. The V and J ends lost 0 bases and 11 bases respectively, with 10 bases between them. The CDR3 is CASSLDRVLAFF. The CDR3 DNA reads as TGTGCCAGCAGCTTAGACAGGGTTCTCGCTTTCTTT.

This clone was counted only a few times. The CDR3 loop reads CASSQVGSSYNEQFF. The CDR3 DNA reads as TGTGCCAGCAGCCAGGTGGGGAGCTCCTACAATGAGCAGTTCTTC. The rearrangement uses TRBV4-2 and TRBJ2-1; weak D call: TRBD2 (5 bases). The length of the CDR3 is 15 residues. V gave up 3 bases and J gave up 0 bases, with 9 bases separating them. CDR1 LGHNA and CDR2 YNFKEQ come from the germline V gene.

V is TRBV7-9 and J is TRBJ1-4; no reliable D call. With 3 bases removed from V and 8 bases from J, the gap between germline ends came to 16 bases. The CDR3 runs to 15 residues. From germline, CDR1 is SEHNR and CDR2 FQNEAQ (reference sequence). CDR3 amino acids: CASSFRGRREEKLFF. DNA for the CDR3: TGTGCCAGCAGCTTTCGAGGGAGGAGGGAGGAAAAACTGTTTTTT.

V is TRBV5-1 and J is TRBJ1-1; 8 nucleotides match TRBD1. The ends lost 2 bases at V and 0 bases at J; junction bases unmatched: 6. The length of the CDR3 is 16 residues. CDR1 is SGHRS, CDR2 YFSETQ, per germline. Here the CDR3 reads CASSLQGGEVNTEAFF. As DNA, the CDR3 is TGCGCCAGCAGCTTACAGGGGGGTGAAGTGAACACTGAAGCTTTCTTT.

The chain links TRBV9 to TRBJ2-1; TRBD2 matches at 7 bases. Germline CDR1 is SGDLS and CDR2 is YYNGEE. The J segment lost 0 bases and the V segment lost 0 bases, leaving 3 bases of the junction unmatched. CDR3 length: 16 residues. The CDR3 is CASSVAGGSSYNEQFF. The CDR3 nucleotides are TGTGCCAGCAGCGTAGCGGGAGGAAGCTCCTACAATGAGCAGTTCTTC.

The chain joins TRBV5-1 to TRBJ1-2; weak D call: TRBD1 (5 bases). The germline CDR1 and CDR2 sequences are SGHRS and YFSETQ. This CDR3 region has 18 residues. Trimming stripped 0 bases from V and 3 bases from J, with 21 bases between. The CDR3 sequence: CASSLELLGEGYDYGYTF. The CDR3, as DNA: TGCGCCAGCAGCTTGGAACTTTTGGGGGAGGGATATGACTATGGCTACACCTTC.

CDR3 sequence: CVVGQSGEQYF. The CDR3 nucleotides read TGCGTTGTTGGGCAGAGCGGCGAGCAGTACTTC. V gene TRBV29-1 combines with J gene TRBJ2-7; D is perhaps TRBD2 (5 bases). The CDR3 consists of 11 residues. Per germline, CDR1 SQVTM and CDR2 ANQGSEA.

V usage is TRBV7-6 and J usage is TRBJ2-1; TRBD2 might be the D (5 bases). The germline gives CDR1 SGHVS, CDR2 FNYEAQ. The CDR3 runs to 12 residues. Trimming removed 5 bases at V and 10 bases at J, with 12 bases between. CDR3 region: CASSPGGGEQFF. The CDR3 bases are TGTGCCAGCAGCCCCGGAGGTGGGGAGCAGTTCTTC.

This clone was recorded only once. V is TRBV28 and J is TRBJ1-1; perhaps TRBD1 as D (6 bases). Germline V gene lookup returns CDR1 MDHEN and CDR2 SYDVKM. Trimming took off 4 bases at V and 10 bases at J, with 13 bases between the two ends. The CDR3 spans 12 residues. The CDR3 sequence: CASSSPGVRAFF. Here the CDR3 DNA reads TGTGCCAGCAGTTCGCCAGGGGTGCGAGCTTTCTTT.

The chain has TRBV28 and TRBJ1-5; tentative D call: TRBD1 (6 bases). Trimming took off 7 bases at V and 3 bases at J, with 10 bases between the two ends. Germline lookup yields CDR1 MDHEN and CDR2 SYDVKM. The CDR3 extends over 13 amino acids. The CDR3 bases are TGTGCCAGCAACAGGGATTTCAATCAGCCCCAGCATTTT. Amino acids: CASNRDFNQPQHF.

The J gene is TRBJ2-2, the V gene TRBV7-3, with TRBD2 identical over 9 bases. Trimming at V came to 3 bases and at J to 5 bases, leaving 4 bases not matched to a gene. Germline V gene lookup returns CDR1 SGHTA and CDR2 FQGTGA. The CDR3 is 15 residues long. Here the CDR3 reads CASSFSGSGTGELFF. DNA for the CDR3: TGTGCCAGCAGCTTTAGCGGGAGCGGGACCGGGGAGCTGTTTTTT.